The source of this T cell receptor beta chain is a study of blood T cell repertoires in COVID-19. Measured with immunoSEQ multiplex PCR; TCRdb has only the in-frame clones, and not every one. The data show just over 95,000 clones, roughly 87% seen once. J gave up 4 bases and V 2 bases, and 6 bases lay outside the gene matches. Per the germline V gene, CDR1 is MNHNY and CDR2 is SVGAGI (reference sequence). The CDR3 covers 15 residues. Source material: peripheral blood. The rearrangement links TRBV6-6 to TRBJ2-5; 8 bases fit TRBD2. The TCR originated in an elderly man with acute or convalescent COVID-19. CDR3 in amino acids: CASSYPPGGRETQYF. DNA for the CDR3: TGTGCCAGCAGTTACCCTCCGGGAGGGAGAGAGACCCAGTACTTC.